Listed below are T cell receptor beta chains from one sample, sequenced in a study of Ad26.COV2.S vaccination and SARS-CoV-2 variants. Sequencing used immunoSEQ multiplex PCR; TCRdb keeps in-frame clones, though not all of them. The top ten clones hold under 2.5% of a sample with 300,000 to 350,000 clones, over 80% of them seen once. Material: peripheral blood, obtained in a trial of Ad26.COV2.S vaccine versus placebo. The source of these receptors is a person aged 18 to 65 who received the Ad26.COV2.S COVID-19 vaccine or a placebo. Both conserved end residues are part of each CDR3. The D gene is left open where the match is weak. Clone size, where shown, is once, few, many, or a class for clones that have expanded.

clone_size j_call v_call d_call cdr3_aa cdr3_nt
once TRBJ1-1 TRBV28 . CASSQPGSGGTEAFF TGTGCCAGCAGCCAACCAGGGAGCGGAGGAACTGAAGCTTTCTTT
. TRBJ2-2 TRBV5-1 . CASSLNTGELFF TGCGCCAGCAGCTTAAACACCGGGGAGCTGTTTTTT
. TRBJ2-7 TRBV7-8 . CASSLGLGPIAGEQYF TGTGCCAGCAGCTTAGGACTCGGACCCATAGCCGGGGAGCAGTACTTC
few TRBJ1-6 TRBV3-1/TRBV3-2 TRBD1 CASSQSGGSPLHF TGTGCCAGCAGCCAGTCAGGGGGTTCACCCCTCCACTTT
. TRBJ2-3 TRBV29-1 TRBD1 CSGEPGGPQYGTQYF TGCAGCGGTGAACCAGGGGGCCCACAGTATGGTACGCAGTATTTT
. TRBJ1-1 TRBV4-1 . CASSQDTMGGPVGAFF TGCGCCAGCAGCCAAGATACGATGGGGGGTCCTGTCGGCGCTTTCTTT
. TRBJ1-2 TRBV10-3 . CAISGRGELNYGYTF TGTGCCATCAGTGGCAGGGGAGAACTTAACTATGGCTACACCTTC
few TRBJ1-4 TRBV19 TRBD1 CASSRTGGVGEKLFF TGTGCCAGTAGCCGAACAGGGGGCGTCGGTGAAAAACTGTTTTTT
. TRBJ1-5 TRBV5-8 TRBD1 CASTRDRHSNQPQHF TGTGCCAGCACCCGGGACAGACATAGCAATCAGCCCCAGCATTTT
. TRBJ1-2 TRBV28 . CASSFPERKNYGYTF TGTGCCAGCAGTTTCCCCGAAAGGAAGAACTATGGCTACACCTTC
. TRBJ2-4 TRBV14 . CASSQGLGGILYF TGTGCCAGCAGCCAAGGGTTAGGGGGTATCCTGTACTTC
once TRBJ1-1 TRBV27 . CASSLGVQMNTEAFF TGTGCCAGCAGTTTAGGGGTCCAGATGAACACTGAAGCTTTCTTT
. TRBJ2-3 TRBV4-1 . CASSPSDPTGTDTQYF TGCGCCAGCAGCCCGAGTGACCCGACGGGCACAGATACGCAGTATTTT
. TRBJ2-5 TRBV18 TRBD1 CASSPGQGRKTQYF TGTGCCAGCTCACCGGGACAGGGTAGGAAGACCCAGTACTTC
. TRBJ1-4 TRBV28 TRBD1 CASSFEFLGTANEKLFF TGTGCCAGCAGTTTTGAATTTTTGGGGACAGCGAATGAAAAACTGTTTTTT
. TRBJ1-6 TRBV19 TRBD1 CASSIGTGGTNSPLHF TGTGCCAGTAGTATAGGTACAGGGGGCACGAATTCACCCCTCCACTTT
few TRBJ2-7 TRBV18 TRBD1 CASSPGRDRRYEQYF TGTGCCAGCTCACCCGGCCGGGACAGGAGGTACGAGCAGTACTTC
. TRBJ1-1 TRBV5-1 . CASSLAGLGGGDTEAFF TGCGCCAGCAGCTTGGCCGGGTTAGGAGGGGGTGACACTGAAGCTTTCTTT
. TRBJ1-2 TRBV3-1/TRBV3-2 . CASSPDQGYYGYTF TGTGCCAGCAGCCCGGACCAGGGGTACTATGGCTACACCTTC
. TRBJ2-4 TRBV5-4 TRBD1 CASSNEPTGGLSKNIQYF TGTGCCAGCAGCAATGAGCCGACAGGGGGCCTCTCCAAAAACATTCAGTACTTC
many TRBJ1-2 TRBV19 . CASSDKGTYGYTF TGTGCCAGTAGCGATAAGGGGACCTATGGCTACACCTTC
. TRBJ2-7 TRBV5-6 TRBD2 CASSYTSRDYLPSEQYF TGTGCCAGCAGCTACACATCCCGGGACTACCTTCCCTCCGAGCAGTACTTC
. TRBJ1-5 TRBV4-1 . CASSQDYYSNQPQHF TGCGCCAGCAGCCAAGATTACTATAGCAATCAGCCCCAGCATTTT
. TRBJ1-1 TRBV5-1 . CASSLESGGTEAFF TGCGCCAGCAGCTTGGAGTCGGGGGGCACTGAAGCTTTCTTT
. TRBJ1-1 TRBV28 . CASSLYSGNTEAFF TGTGCCAGCAGTTTATATTCCGGGAACACTGAAGCTTTCTTT
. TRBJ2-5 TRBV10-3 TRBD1 CAISDADRGQETQYF TGTGCCATCAGTGACGCGGACAGGGGACAAGAGACCCAGTACTTC